The rows below give T cell receptor beta chains drawn from one sample of a study. TCRdb redid the calling of the RT-PCR reads with MiXCR, one entry per CDR3 protein. The table lists about 680,000 distinct CDR3 sequences, 11% to 15% of them singletons. The sequenced material came from memory CD4+ T cells from blood. These TCRs come from a female donor in good health, serving as a healthy control. Each CDR3 is given without its conserved first and last residue. The order of the fields is J gene, V gene, CDR3 protein.

J: TRBJ2-1; V: TRBV20-1; CDR3: SARVGRSGTAYNEQF
J: TRBJ2-1; V: TRBV7-9; CDR3: ASTTTRWAGSYNEQF
J: TRBJ2-7; V: TRBV5-1; CDR3: ASSLGTGIHEQY
J: TRBJ1-2; V: TRBV5-5; CDR3: ASSLALTGANYGYT
J: TRBJ2-7; V: TRBV5-6; CDR3: ASSHPPGQGTYEQY
J: TRBJ2-5; V: TRBV7-2; CDR3: ASSLAREETQY
J: TRBJ2-3; V: TRBV7-9; CDR3: ASSWVASTDTQY
J: TRBJ2-5; V: TRBV6-5; CDR3: ASSRGTSHTKETQY
J: TRBJ2-7; V: TRBV25-1; CDR3: ASSRAGGLGEQY
J: TRBJ2-1; V: TRBV24-1; CDR3: ATSDGRSGPWGNEQF
J: TRBJ2-5; V: TRBV18; CDR3: ASSPPTKSPETQY
J: TRBJ1-1; V: TRBV6-2/TRBV6-3; CDR3: ASSEQGDTEAF
J: TRBJ1-5; V: TRBV27; CDR3: ASSWTGGTEQPQH
J: TRBJ1-5; V: TRBV5-1; CDR3: ASSILPGSNQPQH
J: TRBJ1-4; V: TRBV28; CDR3: ASSFRPSYGEKLF
J: TRBJ2-5; V: TRBV9; CDR3: ASSSSTGWKETQY
J: TRBJ2-7; V: TRBV2; CDR3: ASNGQGSFYEQY
J: TRBJ2-5; V: TRBV5-6; CDR3: ASSHSSGGARETQY
J: TRBJ2-3; V: TRBV7-2; CDR3: ASSLNFDTTQY
J: TRBJ2-3; V: TRBV4-2; CDR3: ASSQVRTTESTDTQY